Following are 16 T cell receptor beta chains from one sample sequenced in a study of blood T cell repertoires in COVID-19. TCRdb's copy holds only in-frame clones and misses some; the assay was immunoSEQ multiplex PCR. The sample has 450,000 or so clones, roughly 89% seen once. Sequenced: peripheral blood. These receptors all stem from a man younger than 30 with COVID-19, enrolled during active disease.

V is TRBV11-3 and J is TRBJ2-7, with TRBD1 identical over 8 bases. The CDR3 sequence is 15 residues long. Trimming removed 5 bases from V and 0 bases from J; junction bases left unmatched: 6. The germline V gene has CDR1 SGHNT and CDR2 YENEEA. CDR3: CASSTRTGSSYEQYF. The CDR3 DNA reads TGTGCCAGCAGCACCCGGACAGGGAGCTCCTACGAGCAGTACTTC.

The chain uses TRBV5-6 and TRBJ2-2, with 12 positions matching TRBD2. Germline-derived CDR1 and CDR2 are SGHDT and YYEEEE. Trimming cost V 3 bases and J 5 bases; bases outside gene matches: 5. CDR3 size: 16 residues. CDR3: CASSYTSGGRTGELFF. DNA of the CDR3: TGTGCCAGCAGCTACACTAGCGGGGGGCGGACCGGGGAGCTGTTTTTT.

This clone has just one count. This chain joins TRBV5-1 and TRBJ1-1, with unresolved D. Trimming removed 3 bases from V and 8 bases from J, with 26 bases in between. The CDR3 totals 17 residues. In germline, CDR1 is SGHRS, CDR2 YFSETQ. Here the CDR3 DNA reads TGCGCCAGCAGCTCTGGAGCGAACCCCGCGATTAGAACCGAAGCTTTCTTT. Its translation is CASSSGANPAIRTEAFF. The whole variable domain, filled in from reference TRBV5-1 and TRBJ1-1, reads KAGVTQTPRYLIKTRGQQVTLSCSPISGHRSVSWYQQTPGQGLQFLFEYFSETQRNKGNFPGRFSGRQFSNSRSEMNVSTLELGDSALYLCASSSGANPAIRTEAFFGQGTRLTVV.

The chain combines TRBV2 with TRBJ2-3; D remains unclear. Deletions cut 8 bases from V and 3 bases from J, with 9 bases between. Germline V gene sequence: CDR1 SNHLY, CDR2 FYNNEI. CDR3 length: 12 residues. The CDR3 region is CASGVGTDTQYF. CDR3 DNA: TGTGCCAGCGGAGTGGGTACAGATACGCAGTATTTT. The full variable domain, in which reference TRBV2 and TRBJ2-3 provide the parts outside the CDR3, is EPEVTQTPSHQVTQMGQEVILRCVPISNHLYFYWYRQILGQKVEFLVSFYNNEISEKSEIFDDQFSVERPDGSNFTLKIRSTKLEDSAMYFCASGVGTDTQYFGPGTRLTVL.

The chain employs TRBV5-1 and TRBJ2-3, with D possibly matching TRBD2 (5 bases). V was cut by 2 bases and J by 3 bases, with 10 bases left in between. CDR1 and CDR2 from the germline V gene are SGHRS and YFSETQ. The CDR3 consists of 14 residues. The CDR3 coding sequence is TGCGCCAGCAGCTTCGGAGCGGATACAGATACGCAGTATTTT. The encoded protein is CASSFGADTDTQYF.

V and J are TRBV18 and TRBJ2-5; perhaps TRBD1 as D (5 bases). The CDR3 runs 13 residues. Germline-derived CDR1 and CDR2 are KGHSH and LQKENI. Between the trimmed V and J ends, which lost 4 bases and 4 bases, there was a span of 10 bases. CDR3 sequence reads: CASSLGAGETQYF. The CDR3 DNA is TGTGCCAGCTCACTTGGGGCTGGAGAGACCCAGTACTTC.

This chain joins TRBV11-3 and TRBJ2-7; 7 bases line up with TRBD1. This CDR3 contains 16 residues. The V gene end was trimmed by 4 bases and the J gene end by 7 bases; junction bases not matched to a gene: 16. The germline gives CDR1 SGHNT, CDR2 YENEEA. The DNA of the CDR3 is TGTGCCAGCAGCTCACGGGACAGATCCATTACGAGGGAGCAGTACTTC. Its protein product is CASSSRDRSITREQYF. The complete variable domain, with remaining parts taken from reference TRBV11-3 and TRBJ2-7, reads EAGVVQSPRYKIIEKKQPVAFWCNPISGHNTLYWYLQNLGQGPELLIRYENEEAVDDSQLPKDRFSAERLKGVDSTLKIQPAELGDSAVYLCASSSRDRSITREQYFGPGTRLTVT.

The CDR3 here is CAWSETEVGYNLFF. In nucleotides, the CDR3 is TGTGCCTGGAGTGAGACCGAGGTCGGGTATAATCTGTTTTTT. The chain recombines TRBV30 with TRBJ1-4; D uncertain. Germline CDR1 and CDR2: GTSNPN and SVGIG (reference sequence). V was cut by 1 base and J by 14 bases, with 20 bases left in between. This CDR3 has 14 amino acids.

This clone appeared a single time. The chain links TRBV7-9 to TRBJ1-6, with a tentative D call TRBD1 (5 bases). Germline V gene lookup returns CDR1 SEHNR and CDR2 FQNEAQ (reference sequence). The CDR3 spans 15 residues. With 3 bases removed from V and 5 bases from J, the gap between germline ends came to 11 bases. CDR3 nucleotides: TGTGCCAGCAGCTTGACAGAGGTCAATAATTCACCCCTCCACTTT. Translating it yields CASSLTEVNNSPLHF. The full variable domain, rest sourced from reference TRBV7-9 and TRBJ1-6, is DTGVSQNPRHKITKRGQNVTFRCDPISEHNRLYWYRQTLGQGPEFLTYFQNEAQLEKSRLLSDRFSAERPKGSFSTLEIQRTEQGDSAMYLCASSLTEVNNSPLHFGNGTRLTVT.

This chain uses TRBV24-1 with TRBJ2-1; no reliable D call. CDR1 KGHDR and CDR2 SFDVKD come from the germline V gene. CDR3 length: 12 residues. V was shortened by 3 bases and J by 12 bases, with 11 bases between the two germline ends. The CDR3 sequence is CATSDPGSWQFF. The CDR3 nucleotides are TGTGCCACCAGTGATCCAGGAAGTTGGCAGTTCTTC.

This chain links TRBV7-2 with TRBJ1-3; 7 nucleotides match TRBD1. V was pared by 5 bases and J by 0 bases, with 10 bases of the junction left unmatched. Germline-derived CDR1 and CDR2 are SGHTA and FQGNSA. This CDR3 is built from 17 residues. CDR3 DNA: TGTGCCAGCAGCGGATATGGGACAGCCAGCTCTGGAAACACCATATATTTT. Translation: CASSGYGTASSGNTIYF.

The sample holds a few counts of this clone. The chain employs TRBV18 and TRBJ1-4, with D perhaps TRBD1 (6 bases). Germline CDR1 and CDR2: KGHSH and LQKENI. Trimming took off 2 bases at V and 7 bases at J, with 14 bases between the two ends. This CDR3 contains 15 residues. The CDR3 region is CASSPGQPNAEKLFF. The CDR3 nucleotides read TGTGCCAGCTCACCAGGACAGCCCAATGCTGAAAAACTGTTTTTT.

The rearrangement joins TRBV2 to TRBJ1-4; 8 bases match TRBD1. CDR1 is SNHLY and CDR2 is FYNNEI in the germline V gene. J gave up 7 bases and V 7 bases, and 8 bases lay outside the gene matches. There are 14 residues in the CDR3. CDR3 loop: CASILETGVEKLFF. Here the CDR3 DNA reads TGTGCCAGCATTCTGGAGACAGGGGTTGAAAAACTGTTTTTT.

This chain joins TRBV19 and TRBJ2-1; the D is unclear. Germline lookup yields CDR1 LNHDA and CDR2 SQIVND (reference sequence). V lost 3 bases and J lost 8, with 14 bases in between. The CDR3 is made up of 14 amino acids. The CDR3 DNA is TGTGCCAGTAGTATTCCGAGCGAGACCGATGAGCAGTTCTTC. It yields the protein CASSIPSETDEQFF.

The rearrangement uses TRBV18 and TRBJ1-1; 9 bases agree with TRBD1. This CDR3 spans 15 amino acids. V trimming: 0 bases; J trimming: 5 bases; junction bases outside the gene matches: 4. CDR1 is KGHSH and CDR2 is LQKENI in the germline V gene. Here the CDR3 reads CASSPPTGGKTEAFF. The CDR3 DNA follows: TGTGCCAGCTCACCACCGACAGGGGGGAAAACTGAAGCTTTCTTT. Supplemented by reference TRBV18 and TRBJ1-1, the full variable domain reads NAGVMQNPRHLVRRRGQEARLRCSPMKGHSHVYWYRQLPEEGLKFMVYLQKENIIDESGMPKERFSAEFPKEGPSILRIQQVVRGDSAAYFCASSPPTGGKTEAFFGQGTRLTVV.

V and J are TRBV24-1 and TRBJ2-3; 10 bases agree with TRBD2. The germline V gene encodes CDR1 KGHDR and CDR2 SFDVKD. V shed 3 bases, J shed 4 bases, and the junction held 9 bases outside the gene matches. The length of the CDR3 is 17 residues. The CDR3 sequence is CATSDIRAGGPPDTQYF. CDR3 coding DNA: TGTGCCACCAGTGATATCCGAGCGGGAGGGCCGCCAGATACGCAGTATTTT.